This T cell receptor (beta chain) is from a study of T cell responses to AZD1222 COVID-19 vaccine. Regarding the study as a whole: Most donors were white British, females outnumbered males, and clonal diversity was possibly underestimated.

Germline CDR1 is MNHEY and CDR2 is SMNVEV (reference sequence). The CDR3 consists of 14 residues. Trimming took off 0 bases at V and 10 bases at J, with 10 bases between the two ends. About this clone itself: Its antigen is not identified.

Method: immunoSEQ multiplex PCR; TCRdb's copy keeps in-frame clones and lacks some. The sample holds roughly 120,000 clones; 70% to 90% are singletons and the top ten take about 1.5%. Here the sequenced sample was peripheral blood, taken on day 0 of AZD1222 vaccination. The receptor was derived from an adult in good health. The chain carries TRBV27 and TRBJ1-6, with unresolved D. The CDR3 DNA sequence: TGTGCCAGCAGTTTATCGTCGCTGCTCTCACCCCTCCACTTT. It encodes CASSLSSLLSPLHF.